A selection of T cell receptor beta chains follows, all from one sample in a study of CD8 T cells in Susac syndrome. TCRdb fed the immunoSEQ multiplex PCR reads into MiXCR, producing one record per CDR3 protein. This table has fewer than 85,000 distinct CDR3 sequences, approximately 95% appearing once. The sequenced material came from CD8+ T cells from PBMCs. These receptors all come from a human donor with Susac syndrome. CDR3s include the opening cysteine and the closing phenylalanine or tryptophan. Each record gives: D gene, J gene, clone size, V gene, CDR3 protein, CDR3 DNA. The D gene is left open where the match is weak. Part of the rows lack a size; the others show once, few, many or a class for expanded clones.

.,TRBJ1-2,.,TRBV28,CASSLSSRYGYTF,TGTGCCAGCAGTTTATCAAGTCGATATGGCTACACCTTC
.,TRBJ1-1,.,TRBV9,CASSVGAGLDTEAFF,TGTGCCAGCAGCGTAGGTGCGGGTCTGGACACTGAAGCTTTCTTT
TRBD2,TRBJ2-5,.,TRBV2,CASKRPAGGQETQYF,TGTGCCAGCAAAAGACCAGCGGGGGGACAAGAGACCCAGTACTTC
.,TRBJ2-1,.,TRBV4-1,CASSPKVGEHYNEQFF,TGCGCCAGCAGCCCTAAGGTGGGTGAACACTACAATGAGCAGTTCTTC
TRBD1,TRBJ2-5,.,TRBV9,CASRPTGQGQETQYF,TGTGCCAGCAGACCCACCGGACAGGGCCAAGAGACCCAGTACTTC
.,TRBJ2-7,.,TRBV2,CASRGQPSYEQYF,TGTGCCAGCAGAGGACAGCCCTCCTACGAGCAGTACTTC
TRBD2,TRBJ2-1,.,TRBV20-1,CSASKRRSGNNEQFF,TGCAGTGCTAGTAAGCGGCGTAGCGGGAACAATGAGCAGTTCTTC
.,TRBJ2-3,.,TRBV12-3/TRBV12-4,CASSHTQADTQYF,TGTGCCAGCAGCCACACCCAAGCCGATACGCAGTATTTT
.,TRBJ2-4,once,TRBV7-9,CASSLAEGLAKNIQYF,TGTGCCAGCAGCTTAGCGGAGGGGTTAGCCAAAAACATTCAGTACTTC
.,TRBJ2-3,.,TRBV19,CASPTPSGTQYF,TGTGCCAGTCCCACTCCCTCTGGTACGCAGTATTTT
.,TRBJ2-3,once,TRBV7-9,CASSLYESVEYF,TGTGCCAGCAGCTTATACGAGAGCGTGGAGTATTTT
.,TRBJ2-7,.,TRBV7-6,CASSFEPAYEQYF,TGTGCCAGCAGCTTCGAACCTGCCTACGAGCAGTACTTC
.,TRBJ2-7,.,TRBV6-2/TRBV6-3,CASGAGTGKNEQYF,TGTGCCAGCGGAGCCGGGACGGGGAAGAACGAGCAGTACTTC
.,TRBJ1-2,.,TRBV20-1,CSAKTGNNYGYTF,TGCAGTGCTAAAACAGGCAATAACTATGGCTACACCTTC
.,TRBJ2-5,.,TRBV7-9,CASSLFPGGETQYF,TGTGCCAGCAGCTTATTTCCCGGTGGGGAGACCCAGTACTTC
.,TRBJ2-1,.,TRBV15,CATSRPRGRGNEQFF,TGTGCCACCAGCAGGCCTCGGGGGCGTGGGAATGAGCAGTTCTTC
TRBD1,TRBJ2-1,.,TRBV14,CASSHSGTGKEQFF,TGTGCCAGCAGCCATTCCGGGACAGGAAAGGAGCAGTTCTTC